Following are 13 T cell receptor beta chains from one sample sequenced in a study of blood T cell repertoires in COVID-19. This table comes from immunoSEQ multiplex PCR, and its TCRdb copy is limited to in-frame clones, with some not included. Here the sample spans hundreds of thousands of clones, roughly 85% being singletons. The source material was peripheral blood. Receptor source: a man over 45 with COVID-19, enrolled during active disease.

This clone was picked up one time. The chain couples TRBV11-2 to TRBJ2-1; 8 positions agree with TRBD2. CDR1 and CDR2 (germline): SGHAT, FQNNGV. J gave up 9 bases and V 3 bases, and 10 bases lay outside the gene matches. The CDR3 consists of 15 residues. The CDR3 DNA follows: TGTGCCAGCAGCTTTTTAGCGGGGTCCCAAAGTGAGCAGTTCTTC. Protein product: CASSFLAGSQSEQFF.

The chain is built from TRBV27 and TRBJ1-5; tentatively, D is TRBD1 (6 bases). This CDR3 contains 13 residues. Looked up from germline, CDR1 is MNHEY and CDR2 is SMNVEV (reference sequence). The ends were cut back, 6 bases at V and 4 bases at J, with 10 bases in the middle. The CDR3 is CASSSDRNQPQHF. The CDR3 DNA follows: TGTGCCAGCAGCTCGGACAGAAATCAGCCCCAGCATTTT.

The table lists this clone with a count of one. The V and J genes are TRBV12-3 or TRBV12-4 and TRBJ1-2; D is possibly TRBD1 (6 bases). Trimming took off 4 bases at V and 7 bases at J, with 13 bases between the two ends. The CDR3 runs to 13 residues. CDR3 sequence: CASSSRQETGYTF. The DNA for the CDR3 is TGTGCCAGCAGTTCCCGACAGGAGACTGGCTACACCTTC.

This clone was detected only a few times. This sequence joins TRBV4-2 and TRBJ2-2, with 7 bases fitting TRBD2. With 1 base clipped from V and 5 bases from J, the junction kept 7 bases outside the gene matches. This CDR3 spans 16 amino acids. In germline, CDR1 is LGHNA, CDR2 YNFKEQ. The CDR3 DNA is TGTGCCAGCAGCCAAGTGGGAGGGTCGAGGACCGGGGAGCTGTTTTTT. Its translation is CASSQVGGSRTGELFF.

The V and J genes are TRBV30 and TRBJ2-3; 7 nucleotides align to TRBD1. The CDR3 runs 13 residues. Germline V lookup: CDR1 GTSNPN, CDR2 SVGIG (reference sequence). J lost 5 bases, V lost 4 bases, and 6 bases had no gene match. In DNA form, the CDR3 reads TGTGCCTGGAAGAGTCAGGGGGAAGATACGCAGTATTTT. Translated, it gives CAWKSQGEDTQYF.

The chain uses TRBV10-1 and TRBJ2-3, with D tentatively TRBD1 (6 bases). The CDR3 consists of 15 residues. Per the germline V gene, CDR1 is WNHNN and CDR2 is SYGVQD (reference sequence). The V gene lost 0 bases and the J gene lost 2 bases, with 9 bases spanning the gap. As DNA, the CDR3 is TGCGCCAGCAGTGAGTCAAGGGGGAACACAGATACGCAGTATTTT. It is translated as CASSESRGNTDTQYF.

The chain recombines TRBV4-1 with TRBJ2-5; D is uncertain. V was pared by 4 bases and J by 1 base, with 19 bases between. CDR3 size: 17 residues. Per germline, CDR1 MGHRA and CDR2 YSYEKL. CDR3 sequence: CASSLGSLSSPQETQYF. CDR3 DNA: TGCGCCAGCAGCCTTGGTAGCCTATCCTCTCCCCAAGAGACCCAGTACTTC.

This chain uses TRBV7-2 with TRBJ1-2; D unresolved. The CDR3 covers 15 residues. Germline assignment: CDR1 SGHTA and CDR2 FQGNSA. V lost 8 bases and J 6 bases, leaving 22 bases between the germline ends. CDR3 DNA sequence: TGTGCCAGCTCCCCTTCGGAGGGTCGGTACGATGGCTACACCTTC. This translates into CASSPSEGRYDGYTF.

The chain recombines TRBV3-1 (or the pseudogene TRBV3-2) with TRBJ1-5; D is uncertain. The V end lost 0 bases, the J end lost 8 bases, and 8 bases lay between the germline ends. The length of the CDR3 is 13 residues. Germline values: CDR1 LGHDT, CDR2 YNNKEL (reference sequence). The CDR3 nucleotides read TGTGCCAGCAGCCAAGATCCGGGGAAGCCCCAGCATTTT. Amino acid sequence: CASSQDPGKPQHF.

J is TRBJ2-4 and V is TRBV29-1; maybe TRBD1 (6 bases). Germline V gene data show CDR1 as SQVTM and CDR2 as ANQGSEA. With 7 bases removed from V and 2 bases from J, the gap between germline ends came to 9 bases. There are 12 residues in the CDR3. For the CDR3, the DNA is TGCAGCGGAACAGGGTCCAAAAACATTCAGTACTTC. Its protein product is CSGTGSKNIQYF.

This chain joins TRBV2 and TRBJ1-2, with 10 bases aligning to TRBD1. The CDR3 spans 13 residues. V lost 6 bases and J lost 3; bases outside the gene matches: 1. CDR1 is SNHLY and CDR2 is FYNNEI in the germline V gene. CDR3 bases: TGTGCCAGCAGCGGACAGGGGGACTATGGCTACACCTTC. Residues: CASSGQGDYGYTF.

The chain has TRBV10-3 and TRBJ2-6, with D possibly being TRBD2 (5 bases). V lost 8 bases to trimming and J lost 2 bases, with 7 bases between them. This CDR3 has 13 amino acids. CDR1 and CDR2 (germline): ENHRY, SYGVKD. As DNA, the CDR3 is TGTGCCATCGGACTCCCTGGGGCCAACGTCCTGACTTTC. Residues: CAIGLPGANVLTF.

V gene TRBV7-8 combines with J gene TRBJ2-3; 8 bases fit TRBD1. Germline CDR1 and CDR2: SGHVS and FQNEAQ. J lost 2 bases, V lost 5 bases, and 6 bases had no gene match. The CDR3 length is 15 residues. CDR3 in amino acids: CASSTRQGITDTQYF. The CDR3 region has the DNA TGTGCCAGCAGCACAAGACAGGGGATCACAGATACGCAGTATTTT.